The present TCR beta chain was sequenced within a study of shared clonotypes between healthy human individuals. Original data processing: For the immunoSEQ data, sequences were junction-only without quality scores, so filtering differed. Profiled with immunoSEQ multiplex PCR; TCRdb holds only in-frame clones, not every one. The V and J calls and clone size come from that table; D and trimming were worked out from the DNA. The data hold about 980,000 clones, with approximately 80% observed a single time. It was into CD45RA+ naive and CD45RA-negative memory subsets that the CD4+ cells were split. J was trimmed by 5 bases and V by 5 bases; bases with no gene match: 6. This CDR3 has 15 residues. Germline CDR1 and CDR2: SGHVS and FNYEAQ.

The receptor was isolated from a man between 18 and 29 years old in good health. The material sequenced was memory CD4+ T cells sorted from blood. Documented subset: CD45RA-negative fraction. This chain uses TRBV7-6 with TRBJ2-2, with 9 bases identical to TRBD1. CDR3 region: CASSQGDRVTGELFF. Here the CDR3 DNA reads TGTGCCAGCAGCCAAGGGGACAGGGTAACCGGGGAGCTGTTTTTT. The full variable domain, rest sourced from reference TRBV7-6 and TRBJ2-2, is GAGVSQSPRYKVTKRGQDVALRCDPISGHVSLYWYRQALGQGPEFLTYFNYEAQQDKSGLPNDRFSAERPEGSISTLTIQRTEQRDSAMYRCASSQGDRVTGELFFGEGSRLTVL.